The 6 T cell receptor beta chains below were found in one sample sequenced in a study of blood T cells in healthy people across ages. Next came a second PCR, run for about 7 to 11 cycles, which used a sample-barcoded 5' primer along with a J-beta primer mix. Each CDR3 protein is one row after TCRdb ran MiXCR on the 5' RACE reads. Of roughly 800,000 distinct CDR3 sequences in the sample, 53% are singletons; the top ten hold approximately 40%. The sample consisted of blood. The receptors were gathered from a man at least 80 years old in good health.

The chain couples TRBV11-3 to TRBJ2-1; possibly TRBD1 or TRBD2 for D (5 bases each). The CDR3 contains 16 residues. Looked up from germline, CDR1 is SGHNT and CDR2 is YENEEA. The V end was cut by 5 bases, the J end by 12 bases, with 26 bases between. In DNA form, the CDR3 reads TGTGCCAGCAGCGACGGCCGGGGCCCAGCCCACGATGGGCAGTTCTTC. This sequence encodes CASSDGRGPAHDGQFF.

In its sample, this clonotype was seen a few times. V usage is TRBV20-1 and J usage is TRBJ1-6; TRBD1 agrees at 7 bases. Germline V gives CDR1 DFQATT, CDR2 SNEGSKA (reference sequence). The CDR3 is 15 residues long. The V and J ends lost 6 bases and 8 bases, in that order; junction bases with no gene match: 13. CDR3 residues: CSAMGTAKGDSPLHF. The CDR3 DNA follows: TGCAGTGCCATGGGGACAGCCAAAGGCGATTCACCCCTCCACTTT.

The chain employs TRBV20-1 and TRBJ2-3; 9 bases fit TRBD2. V was pared by 6 bases and J by 0 bases, with 13 bases of the junction left unmatched. The CDR3 spans 17 residues. Germline-derived CDR1 and CDR2 are DFQATT and SNEGSKA (reference sequence). This CDR3 is CSASHLLAGVSTDTQYF. CDR3 coding DNA: TGCAGTGCGAGCCACTTATTAGCGGGAGTCAGCACAGATACGCAGTATTTT.

This clonotype turned up a few times. This chain uses TRBV19 with TRBJ2-7; 15 bases agree with TRBD2. Unmatched junction bases numbered 5, after V lost 5 bases and J lost 0 bases. The CDR3 is 17 amino acids. Germline CDR1 is LNHDA and CDR2 is SQIVND (reference sequence). The CDR3 DNA sequence: TGTGCCAGTAGTTCGGGACTAGCGGGAGGATACTCCTACGAGCAGTACTTC. Translation gives CASSSGLAGGYSYEQYF.

This clonotype showed up just a few times. This rearrangement joins TRBV11-2 to TRBJ2-5; D remains unclear. Deletions cut 5 bases from V and 5 bases from J, with 12 bases between. Germline V CDR1 and CDR2: SGHAT, FQNNGV. CDR3 length: 13 residues. As DNA, the CDR3 is TGTGCCAGCAGCCCCCCCAATGGGGAGACCCAGTACTTC. Translated, it gives CASSPPNGETQYF.

The J gene is TRBJ2-1, the V gene TRBV29-1, with TRBD2 matching 8 bases. J gave up 2 bases and V 3 bases, and 3 bases lay outside the gene matches. Germline assignment: CDR1 SQVTM and CDR2 ANQGSEA. The CDR3 runs 14 residues. Written as DNA, the CDR3 is TGCAGCGTTGATACTAGCGGAACCTACAATGAGCAGTTCTTC. This translates into CSVDTSGTYNEQFF.